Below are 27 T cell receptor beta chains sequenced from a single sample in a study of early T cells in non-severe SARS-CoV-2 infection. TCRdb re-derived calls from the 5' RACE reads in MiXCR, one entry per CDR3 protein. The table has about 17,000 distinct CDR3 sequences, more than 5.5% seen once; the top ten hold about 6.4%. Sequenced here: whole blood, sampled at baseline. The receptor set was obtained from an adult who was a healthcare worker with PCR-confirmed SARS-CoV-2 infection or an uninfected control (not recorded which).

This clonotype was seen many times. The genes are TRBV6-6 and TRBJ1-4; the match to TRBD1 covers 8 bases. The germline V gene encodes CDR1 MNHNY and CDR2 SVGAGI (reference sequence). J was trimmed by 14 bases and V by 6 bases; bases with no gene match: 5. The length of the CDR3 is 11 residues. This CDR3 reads CASSIRTGLFF. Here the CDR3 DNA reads TGTGCCAGCAGCATCCGGACAGGGCTGTTTTTT.

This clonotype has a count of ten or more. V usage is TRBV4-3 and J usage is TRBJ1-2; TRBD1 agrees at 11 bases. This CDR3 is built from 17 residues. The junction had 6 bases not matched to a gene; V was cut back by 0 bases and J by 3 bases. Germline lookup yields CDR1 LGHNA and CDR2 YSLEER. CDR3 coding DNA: TGCGCCAGCAGCCAAGAAGTAAGGACAGGGGGCGACTATGGCTACACCTTC. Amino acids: CASSQEVRTGGDYGYTF.

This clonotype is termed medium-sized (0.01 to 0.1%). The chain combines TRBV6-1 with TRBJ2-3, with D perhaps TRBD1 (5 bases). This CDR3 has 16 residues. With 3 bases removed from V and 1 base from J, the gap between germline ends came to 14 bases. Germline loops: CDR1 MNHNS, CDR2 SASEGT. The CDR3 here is CASSELGATGTDTQYF. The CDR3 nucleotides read TGTGCCAGCAGTGAGTTAGGGGCAACTGGCACAGATACGCAGTATTTT.

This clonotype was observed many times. CDR3 bases: TGTGCCAGCTCACCAAGCAGGGTGAGAGAGACCCAGTACTTC. Amino acids: CASSPSRVRETQYF. This rearrangement joins TRBV18 to TRBJ2-5; the D gene is possibly TRBD1 (5 bases). The CDR3 extends over 14 amino acids. Germline V CDR1 and CDR2: KGHSH, LQKENI. The V end was cut by 2 bases, the J end by 4 bases, with 11 bases between.

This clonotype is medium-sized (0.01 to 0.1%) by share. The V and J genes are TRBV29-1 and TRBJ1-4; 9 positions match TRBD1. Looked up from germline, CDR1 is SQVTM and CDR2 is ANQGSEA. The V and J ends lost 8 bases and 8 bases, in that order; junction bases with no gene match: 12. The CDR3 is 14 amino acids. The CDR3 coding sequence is TGCAGCTTCTCCGCCGGGACAGGGAGGGAAAAACTGTTTTTT. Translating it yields CSFSAGTGREKLFF.

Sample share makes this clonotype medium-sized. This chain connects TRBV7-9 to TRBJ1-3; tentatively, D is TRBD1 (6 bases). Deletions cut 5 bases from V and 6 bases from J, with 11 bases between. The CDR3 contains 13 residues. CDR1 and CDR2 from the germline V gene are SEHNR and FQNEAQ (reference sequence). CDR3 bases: TGTGCCAGCAGCCCCCGACAGGCAAACACCATATATTTT. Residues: CASSPRQANTIYF.

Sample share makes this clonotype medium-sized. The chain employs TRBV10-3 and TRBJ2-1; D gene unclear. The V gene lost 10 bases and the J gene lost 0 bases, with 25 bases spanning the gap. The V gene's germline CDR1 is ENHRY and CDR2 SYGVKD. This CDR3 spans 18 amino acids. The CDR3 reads CATDVGPIGSGSYNEQFF. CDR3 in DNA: TGTGCCACCGACGTAGGTCCAATCGGATCGGGCTCCTACAATGAGCAGTTCTTC.

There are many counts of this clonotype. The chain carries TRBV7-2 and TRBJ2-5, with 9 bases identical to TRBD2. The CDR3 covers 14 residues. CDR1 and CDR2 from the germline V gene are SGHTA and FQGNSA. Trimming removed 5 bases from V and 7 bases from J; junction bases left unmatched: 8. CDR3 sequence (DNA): TGTGCCAGCAGCCCCACTAGCGGGTACCTGACCCAGTACTTC. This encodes CASSPTSGYLTQYF. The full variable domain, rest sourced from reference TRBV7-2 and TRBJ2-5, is GAGVSQSPSNKVTEKGKDVELRCDPISGHTALYWYRQSLGQGLEFLIYFQGNSAPDKSGLPSDRFSAERTGGSVSTLTIQRTQQEDSAVYLCASSPTSGYLTQYFGPGTRLLVL.

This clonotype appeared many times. CDR3 DNA: TGCAGTGCCTCTCGGACGAACACTGAAGCTTTCTTT. Its translation is CSASRTNTEAFF. The chain uses TRBV20-1 and TRBJ1-1; D is unclear. V lost 6 bases and J 1 base, leaving 9 bases between the germline ends. This CDR3 has 12 amino acids. CDR1 DFQATT and CDR2 SNEGSKA come from the germline V gene (reference sequence).

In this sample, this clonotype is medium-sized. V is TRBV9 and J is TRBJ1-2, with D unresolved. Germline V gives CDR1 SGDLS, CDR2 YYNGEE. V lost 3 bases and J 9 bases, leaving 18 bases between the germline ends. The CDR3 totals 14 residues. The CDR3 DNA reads TGTGCCAGCAGCGGCCCACGAGGAGACTTGAGCTACACCTTC. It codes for CASSGPRGDLSYTF. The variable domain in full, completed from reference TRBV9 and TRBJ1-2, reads DSGVTQTPKHLITATGQRVTLRCSPRSGDLSVYWYQQSLDQGLQFLIQYYNGEERAKGNILERFSAQQFPDLHSELNLSSLELGDSALYFCASSGPRGDLSYTFGSGTRLTVV.

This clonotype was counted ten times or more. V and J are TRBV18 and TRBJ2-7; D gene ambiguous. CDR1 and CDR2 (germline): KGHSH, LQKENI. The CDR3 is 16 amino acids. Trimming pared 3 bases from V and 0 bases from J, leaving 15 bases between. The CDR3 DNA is TGTGCCAGCTCACCCCTTTCGTACGCGCCCTCCTACGAGCAGTACTTC. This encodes CASSPLSYAPSYEQYF.

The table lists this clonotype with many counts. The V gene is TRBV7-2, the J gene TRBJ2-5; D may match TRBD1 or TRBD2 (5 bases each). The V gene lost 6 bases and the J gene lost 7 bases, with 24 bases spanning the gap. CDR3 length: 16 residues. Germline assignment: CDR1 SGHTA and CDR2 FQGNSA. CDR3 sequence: CASSSSGTVVTRTQYF. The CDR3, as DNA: TGTGCCAGCAGTTCTTCCGGGACGGTCGTCACGCGGACCCAGTACTTC.

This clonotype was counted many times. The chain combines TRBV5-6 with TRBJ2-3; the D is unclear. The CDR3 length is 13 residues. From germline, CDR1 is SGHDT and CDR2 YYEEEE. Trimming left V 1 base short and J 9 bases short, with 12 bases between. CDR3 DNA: TGTGCCAGCAGCTTGTATGAGGAGTGGACGCAGTATTTT. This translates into CASSLYEEWTQYF.

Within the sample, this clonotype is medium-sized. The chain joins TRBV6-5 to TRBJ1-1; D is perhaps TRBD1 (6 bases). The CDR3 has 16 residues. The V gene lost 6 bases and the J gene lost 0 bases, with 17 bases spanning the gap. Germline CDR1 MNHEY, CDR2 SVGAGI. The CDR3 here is CASRHSPGGLNTEAFF. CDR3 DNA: TGTGCCAGCAGACACTCTCCCGGGGGCTTGAACACTGAAGCTTTCTTT.

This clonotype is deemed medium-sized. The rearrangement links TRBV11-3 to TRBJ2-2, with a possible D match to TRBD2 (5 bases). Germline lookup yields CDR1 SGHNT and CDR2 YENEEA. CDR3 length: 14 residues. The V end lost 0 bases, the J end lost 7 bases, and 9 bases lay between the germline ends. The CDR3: CASSLDRGIGELFF. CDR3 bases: TGTGCCAGCAGCTTAGATCGGGGTATCGGGGAGCTGTTTTTT. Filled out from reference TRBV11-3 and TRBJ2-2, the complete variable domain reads EAGVVQSPRYKIIEKKQPVAFWCNPISGHNTLYWYLQNLGQGPELLIRYENEEAVDDSQLPKDRFSAERLKGVDSTLKIQPAELGDSAVYLCASSLDRGIGELFFGEGSRLTVL.

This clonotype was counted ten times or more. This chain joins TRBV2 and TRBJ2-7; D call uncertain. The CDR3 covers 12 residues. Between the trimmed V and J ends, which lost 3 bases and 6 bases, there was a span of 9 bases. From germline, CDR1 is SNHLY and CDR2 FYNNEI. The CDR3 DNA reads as TGTGCCAGCAGTGATAATGGGTTCGAGCAGTACTTC. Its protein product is CASSDNGFEQYF.

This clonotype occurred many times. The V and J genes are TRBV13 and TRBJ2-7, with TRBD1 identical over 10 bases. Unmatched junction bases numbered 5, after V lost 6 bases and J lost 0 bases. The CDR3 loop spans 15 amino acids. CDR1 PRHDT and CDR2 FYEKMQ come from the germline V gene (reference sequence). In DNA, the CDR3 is TGTGCCAGCAGGACCGGGACAGGGGTCTCCTACGAGCAGTACTTC. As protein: CASRTGTGVSYEQYF. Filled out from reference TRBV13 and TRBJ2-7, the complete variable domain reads AAGVIQSPRHLIKEKRETATLKCYPIPRHDTVYWYQQGPGQDPQFLISFYEKMQSDKGSIPDRFSAQQFSDYHSELNMSSLELGDSALYFCASRTGTGVSYEQYFGPGTRLTVT.

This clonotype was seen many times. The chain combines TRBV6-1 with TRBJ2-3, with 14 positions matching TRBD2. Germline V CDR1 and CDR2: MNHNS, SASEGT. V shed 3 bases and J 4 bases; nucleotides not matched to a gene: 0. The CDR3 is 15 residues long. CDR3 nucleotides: TGTGCCAGCAGTGAGACTAGCGGGGGGGCAGATACGCAGTATTTT. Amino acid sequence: CASSETSGGADTQYF.

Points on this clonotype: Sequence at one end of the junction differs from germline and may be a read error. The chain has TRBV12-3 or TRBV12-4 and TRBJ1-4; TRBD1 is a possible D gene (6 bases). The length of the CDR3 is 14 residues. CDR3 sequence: CASRLQGGTERLFF. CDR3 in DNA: TGTGCCAGCAGGCTACAGGGAGGAACTGAAAGACTGTTTTTT.

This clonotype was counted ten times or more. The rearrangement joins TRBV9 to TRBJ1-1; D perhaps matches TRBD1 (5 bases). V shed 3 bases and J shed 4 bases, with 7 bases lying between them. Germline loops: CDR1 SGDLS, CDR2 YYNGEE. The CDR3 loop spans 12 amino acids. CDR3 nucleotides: TGTGCCAGCAGCGCGGGGGGCACTGAAGCTTTCTTT. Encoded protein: CASSAGGTEAFF. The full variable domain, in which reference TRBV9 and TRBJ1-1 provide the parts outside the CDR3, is DSGVTQTPKHLITATGQRVTLRCSPRSGDLSVYWYQQSLDQGLQFLIQYYNGEERAKGNILERFSAQQFPDLHSELNLSSLELGDSALYFCASSAGGTEAFFGQGTRLTVV.

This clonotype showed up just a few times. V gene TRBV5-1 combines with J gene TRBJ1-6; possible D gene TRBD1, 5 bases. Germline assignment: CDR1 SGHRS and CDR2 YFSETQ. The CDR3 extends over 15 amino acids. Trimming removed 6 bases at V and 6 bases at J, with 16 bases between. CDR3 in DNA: TGCGCCAGCAACCGGGACGGAAGTAGTAATTCACCCCTCCACTTT. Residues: CASNRDGSSNSPLHF.

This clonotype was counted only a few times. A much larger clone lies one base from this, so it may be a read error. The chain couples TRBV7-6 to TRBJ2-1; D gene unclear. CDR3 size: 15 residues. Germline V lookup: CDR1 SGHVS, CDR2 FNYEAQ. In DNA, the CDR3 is TGTGTCAGCAGCTTAACGATCGGCTCCTACAATGAGCAGTTCTTC. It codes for CVSSLTIGSYNEQFF.

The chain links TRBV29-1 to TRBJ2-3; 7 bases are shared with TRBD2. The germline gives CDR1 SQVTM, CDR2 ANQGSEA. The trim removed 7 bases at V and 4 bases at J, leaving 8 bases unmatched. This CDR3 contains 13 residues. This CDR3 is CSAKEAGADTQYF. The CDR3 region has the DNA TGCAGCGCGAAAGAGGCGGGGGCAGATACGCAGTATTTT.

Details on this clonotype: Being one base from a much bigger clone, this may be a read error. The CDR3: CTSSLGTGTLKLFF. CDR3 bases: TGTACCAGCAGTTTAGGGACAGGGACACTGAAGCTTTTCTTT. The chain joins TRBV27 to TRBJ1-1; 9 bases are a match to TRBD1. Germline assignment: CDR1 MNHEY and CDR2 SMNVEV (reference sequence). The CDR3 contains 14 residues.

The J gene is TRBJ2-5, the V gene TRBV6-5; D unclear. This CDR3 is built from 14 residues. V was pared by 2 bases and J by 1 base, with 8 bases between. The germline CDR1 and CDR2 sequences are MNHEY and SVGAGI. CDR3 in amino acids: CASSYGRIQETQYF. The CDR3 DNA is TGTGCCAGCAGTTACGGGCGGATCCAAGAGACCCAGTACTTC.

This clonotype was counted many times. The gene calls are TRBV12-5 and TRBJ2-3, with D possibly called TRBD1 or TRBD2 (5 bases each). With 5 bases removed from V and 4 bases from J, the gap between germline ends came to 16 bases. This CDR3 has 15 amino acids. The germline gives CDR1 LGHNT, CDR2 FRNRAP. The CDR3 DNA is TGTGCTAGTGGTACCGGGACCCACGAGGCAGATACGCAGTATTTT. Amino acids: CASGTGTHEADTQYF.

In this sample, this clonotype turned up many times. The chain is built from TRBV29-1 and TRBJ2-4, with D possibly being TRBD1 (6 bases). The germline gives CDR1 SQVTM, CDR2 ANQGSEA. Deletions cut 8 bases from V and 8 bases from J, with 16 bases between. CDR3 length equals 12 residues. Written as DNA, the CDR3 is TGCAGCATTAAAAACAGGGACGACATTCAGTACTTC. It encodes CSIKNRDDIQYF. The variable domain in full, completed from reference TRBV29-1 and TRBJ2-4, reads SAVISQKPSRDICQRGTSLTIQCQVDSQVTMMFWYRQQPGQSLTLIATANQGSEATYESGFVIDKFPISRPNLTFSTLTVSNMSPEDSSIYLCSIKNRDDIQYFGAGTRLSVL.